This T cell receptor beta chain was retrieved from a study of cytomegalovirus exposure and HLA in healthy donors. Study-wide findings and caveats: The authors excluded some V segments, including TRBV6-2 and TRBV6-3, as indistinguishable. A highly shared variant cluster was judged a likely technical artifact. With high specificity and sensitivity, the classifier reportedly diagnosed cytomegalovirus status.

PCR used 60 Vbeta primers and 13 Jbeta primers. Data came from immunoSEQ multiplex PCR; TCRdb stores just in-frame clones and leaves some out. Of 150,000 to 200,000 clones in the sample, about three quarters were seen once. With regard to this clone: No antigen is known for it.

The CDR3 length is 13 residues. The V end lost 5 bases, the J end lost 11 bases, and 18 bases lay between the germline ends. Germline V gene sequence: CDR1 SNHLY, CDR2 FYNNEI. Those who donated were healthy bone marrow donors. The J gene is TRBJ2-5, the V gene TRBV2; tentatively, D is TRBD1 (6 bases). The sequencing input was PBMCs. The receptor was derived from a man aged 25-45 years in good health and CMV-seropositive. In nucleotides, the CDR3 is TGTGCCAGCAGTAGCCAGGGGATCTACGCGCAGTACTTC. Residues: CASSSQGIYAQYF.